This T cell receptor (beta chain) was captured by sequencing in a study of blood T cells in healthy people across ages. It was roughly 10 milliliters of peripheral blood that were drawn from each donor. A second PCR of about 7 to 12 cycles used a sample-barcoded 5' primer and a J-beta primer mix. One entry per CDR3 protein results from TCRdb running MiXCR on the 5' RACE reads. Altogether more than 800,000 distinct CDR3 sequences are present, 35% to 50% being singletons, with the ten largest covering approximately 20%. The V and J ends lost 8 bases and 2 bases respectively, with 18 bases between them. This CDR3 spans 15 amino acids. In germline, CDR1 is ENHRY, CDR2 SYGVKD.

The receptor's source is a woman aged 55 to 70 in good health. This chain connects TRBV10-3 to TRBJ1-2; a weak D match, TRBD1 (5 bases). Sequences were obtained from blood. The CDR3, as DNA: TGTGCCATCGTCGACAGCTTAACGGGAAACTATGGCTACACCTTC. This gives the protein CAIVDSLTGNYGYTF.